This entry lists 8 T cell receptor beta chains sequenced from one sample in a study of blood T cell repertoires in COVID-19. The repertoire was sequenced with immunoSEQ multiplex PCR; TCRdb's copy has only in-frame clones and lacks some. The sample holds more than 35,000 clones, around 73% seen once. Sequencing was carried out using peripheral blood. These receptor sequences come from a man in his 70s with acute or convalescent COVID-19.

The chain carries TRBV11-2 and TRBJ1-4, with 9 bases aligning to TRBD1. This CDR3 has 15 residues. The germline V gene encodes CDR1 SGHAT and CDR2 FQNNGV. V dropped 4 bases and J dropped 8; count of bases not matched to a gene: 8. This CDR3 reads CASSSHRGQGEKLFF. As DNA, the CDR3 is TGTGCCAGCAGCTCACACAGGGGGCAGGGCGAAAAACTGTTTTTT.

The chain links TRBV6-4 to TRBJ2-2; 10 bases align to TRBD2. The V segment lost 6 bases and the J segment 5 bases; nucleotides outside the gene matches: 9. Germline V CDR1 and CDR2: MRHNA, SNTAGT. The CDR3 has 16 residues. This CDR3 is CASSLAGATRTGELFF. The CDR3 DNA reads as TGTGCCAGCAGCCTAGCGGGGGCTACTCGGACCGGGGAGCTGTTTTTT.

The V call is TRBV9, the J call TRBJ2-1; 8 bases align to TRBD2. V lost 0 bases, J lost 7 bases, and 9 bases stayed unmatched. The CDR3 length is 16 residues. From germline, CDR1 is SGDLS and CDR2 YYNGEE. CDR3 region: CASSVGVAGSGNEQFF. The CDR3 coding sequence is TGTGCCAGCAGCGTAGGAGTAGCGGGAAGCGGGAATGAGCAGTTCTTC.

This chain connects TRBV6-5 to TRBJ2-5; D call uncertain. Between the trimmed V and J ends, which lost 2 bases and 4 bases, there was a span of 14 bases. CDR3 length equals 15 residues. Germline V lookup: CDR1 MNHEY, CDR2 SVGAGI. CDR3 nucleotides: TGTGCCAGCAGTTACATCTACCGTTTTGGAGAGACCCAGTACTTC. It codes for CASSYIYRFGETQYF.

V usage is TRBV7-2 and J usage is TRBJ1-5; possible D gene TRBD1, 5 bases. Trimming cost V 1 base and J 5 bases, with 9 bases left between them. Germline CDR1 and CDR2: SGHTA and FQGNSA. This CDR3 spans 14 amino acids. The CDR3 loop is CASSLVQGYQPQHF. CDR3 coding DNA: TGTGCCAGCAGCTTAGTCCAGGGTTATCAGCCCCAGCATTTT.

The V and J genes are TRBV5-1 and TRBJ1-6; D may be TRBD1 (6 bases). Germline-derived CDR1 and CDR2 are SGHRS and YFSETQ. Trimming removed 6 bases at V and 5 bases at J, with 12 bases between. This CDR3 contains 14 residues. CDR3 DNA: TGCGCCAGCACGCTTGGACAGAATAATTCACCCCTCCACTTT. Its translation is CASTLGQNNSPLHF.

This chain uses TRBV27 with TRBJ2-7, with D tentatively TRBD2 (6 bases). The CDR3 is 16 residues long. V lost 5 bases and J 5 bases, leaving 22 bases between the germline ends. Germline V CDR1 and CDR2: MNHEY, SMNVEV (reference sequence). This chain's CDR3 is CASSVRGLVGGNEQYF. Written as DNA, the CDR3 is TGTGCCAGCAGTGTTAGAGGGCTGGTGGGAGGAAACGAGCAGTACTTC.

The chain joins TRBV7-2 to TRBJ2-7; TRBD2 matches at 7 bases. The V gene end was trimmed by 0 bases and the J gene end by 2 bases; junction bases not matched to a gene: 7. This CDR3 has 16 residues. Germline CDR1 is SGHTA and CDR2 is FQGNSA. The DNA of the CDR3 is TGTGCCAGCAGCTTAGCTTCTAGCGGTTCTCCCTACGAGCAGTACTTC. It codes for CASSLASSGSPYEQYF.